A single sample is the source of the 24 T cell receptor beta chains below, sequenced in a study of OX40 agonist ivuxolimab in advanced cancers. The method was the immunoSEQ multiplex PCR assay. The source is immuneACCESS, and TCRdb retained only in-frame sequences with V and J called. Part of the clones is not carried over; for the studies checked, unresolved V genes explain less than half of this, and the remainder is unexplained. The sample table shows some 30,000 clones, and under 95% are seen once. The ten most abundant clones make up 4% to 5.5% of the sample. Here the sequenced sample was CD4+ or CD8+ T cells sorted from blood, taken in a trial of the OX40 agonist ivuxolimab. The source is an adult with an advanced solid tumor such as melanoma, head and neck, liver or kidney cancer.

CDR3: CASSATGPTYNEQFF. The CDR3 nucleotides are TGTGCCAGCAGTGCGACAGGACCTACCTACAATGAGCAGTTCTTC. The V call is TRBV2, the J call TRBJ2-1; tentatively, D is TRBD1 (6 bases). Per the germline V gene, CDR1 is SNHLY and CDR2 is FYNNEI. Trimming removed 4 bases at V and 2 bases at J, with 12 bases between. This CDR3 is 15 amino acids long.

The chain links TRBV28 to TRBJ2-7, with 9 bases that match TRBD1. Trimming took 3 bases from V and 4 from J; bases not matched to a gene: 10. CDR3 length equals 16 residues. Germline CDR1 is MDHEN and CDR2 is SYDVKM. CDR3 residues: CASSFKTGGGSYEQYF. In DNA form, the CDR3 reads TGTGCCAGCAGTTTCAAAACAGGGGGCGGCTCTTACGAGCAGTACTTC.

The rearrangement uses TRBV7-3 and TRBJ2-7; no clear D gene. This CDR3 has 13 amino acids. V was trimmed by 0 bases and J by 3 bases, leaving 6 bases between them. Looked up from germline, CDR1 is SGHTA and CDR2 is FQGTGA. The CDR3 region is CASSLTPSYEQYV. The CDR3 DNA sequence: TGTGCCAGCAGCTTAACCCCCAGCTACGAGCAGTACGTC.

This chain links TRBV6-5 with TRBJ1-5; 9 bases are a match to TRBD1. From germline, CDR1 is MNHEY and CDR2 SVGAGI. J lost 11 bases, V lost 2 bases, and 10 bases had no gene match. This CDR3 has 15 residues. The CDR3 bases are TGTGCCAGCAGTTACGGGACAGGGACCTTAGGGGCCCAGCATTTT. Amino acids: CASSYGTGTLGAQHF.

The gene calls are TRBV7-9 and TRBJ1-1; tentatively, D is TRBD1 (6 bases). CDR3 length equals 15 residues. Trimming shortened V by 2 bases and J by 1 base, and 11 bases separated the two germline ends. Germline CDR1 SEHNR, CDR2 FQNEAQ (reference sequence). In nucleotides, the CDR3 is TGTGCCAGCAGCTTATCGCAGGGGAGGAACACTGAAGCTTTCTTT. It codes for CASSLSQGRNTEAFF.

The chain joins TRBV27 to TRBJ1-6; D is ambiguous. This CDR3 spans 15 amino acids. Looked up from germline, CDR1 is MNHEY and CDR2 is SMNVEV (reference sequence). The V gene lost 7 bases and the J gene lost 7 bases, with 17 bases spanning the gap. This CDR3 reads CASTTQRVSNSPLHF. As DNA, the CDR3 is TGTGCCAGCACCACCCAGAGAGTGTCAAATTCACCCCTCCACTTT.

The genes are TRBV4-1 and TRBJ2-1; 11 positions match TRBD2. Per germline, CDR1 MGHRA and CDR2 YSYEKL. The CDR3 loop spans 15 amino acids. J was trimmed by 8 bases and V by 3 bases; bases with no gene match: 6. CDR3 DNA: TGCGCCAGCAGCCAGGGACTAGCGGCAGGCGATGAGCAGTTCTTC. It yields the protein CASSQGLAAGDEQFF.

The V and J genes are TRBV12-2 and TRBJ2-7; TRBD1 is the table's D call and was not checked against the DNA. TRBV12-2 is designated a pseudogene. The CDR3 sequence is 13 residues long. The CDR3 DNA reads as TGTGCAAGTCGCTTGGTGCCAGGGAACGAGCAGTACTTC. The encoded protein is CASRLVPGNEQYF.

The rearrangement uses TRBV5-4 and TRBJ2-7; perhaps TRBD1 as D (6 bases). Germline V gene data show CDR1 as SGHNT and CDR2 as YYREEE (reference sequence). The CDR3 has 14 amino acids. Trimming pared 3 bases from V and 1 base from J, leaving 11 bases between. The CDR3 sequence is CASSSMDSSYEQYF. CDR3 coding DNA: TGTGCCAGCAGCTCGATGGACAGTTCCTACGAGCAGTACTTC.

The CDR3 reads CASSTGSGNTIYF. The CDR3 DNA reads TGTGCCAGCAGCACAGGTTCAGGAAACACCATATATTTT. The chain joins TRBV9 to TRBJ1-3, with D possibly matching TRBD1 (5 bases). Germline V gene lookup returns CDR1 SGDLS and CDR2 YYNGEE. This CDR3 spans 13 amino acids. V was shortened by 4 bases and J by 4 bases, with 9 bases between the two germline ends. The whole variable domain, remainder taken from reference TRBV9 and TRBJ1-3, is DSGVTQTPKHLITATGQRVTLRCSPRSGDLSVYWYQQSLDQGLQFLIQYYNGEERAKGNILERFSAQQFPDLHSELNLSSLELGDSALYFCASSTGSGNTIYFGEGSWLTVV.

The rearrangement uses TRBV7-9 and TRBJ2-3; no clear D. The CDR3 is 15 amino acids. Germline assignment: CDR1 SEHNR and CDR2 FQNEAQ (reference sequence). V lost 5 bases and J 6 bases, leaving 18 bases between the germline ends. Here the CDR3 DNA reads TGTGCCAGCAGCCCTAGACCCAGTTTTATGGATACGCAGTATTTT. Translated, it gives CASSPRPSFMDTQYF. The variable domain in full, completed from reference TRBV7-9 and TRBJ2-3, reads DTGVSQNPRHKITKRGQNVTFRCDPISEHNRLYWYRQTLGQGPEFLTYFQNEAQLEKSRLLSDRFSAERPKGSFSTLEIQRTEQGDSAMYLCASSPRPSFMDTQYFGPGTRLTVL.

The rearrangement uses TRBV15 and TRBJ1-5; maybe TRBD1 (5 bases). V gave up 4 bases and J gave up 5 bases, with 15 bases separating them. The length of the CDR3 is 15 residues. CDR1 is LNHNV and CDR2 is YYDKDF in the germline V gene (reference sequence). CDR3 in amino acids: CATSTVGQGYQPQHF. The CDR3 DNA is TGTGCCACCAGCACAGTCGGGCAGGGATATCAGCCCCAGCATTTT.

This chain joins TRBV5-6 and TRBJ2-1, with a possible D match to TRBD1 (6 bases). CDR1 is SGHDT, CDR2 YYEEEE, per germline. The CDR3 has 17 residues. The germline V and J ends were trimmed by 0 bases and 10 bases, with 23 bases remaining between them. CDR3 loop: CASSLALLTRPGTEQFF. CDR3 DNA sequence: TGTGCCAGCAGCTTGGCGTTATTAACCAGACCCGGGACAGAGCAGTTCTTC.

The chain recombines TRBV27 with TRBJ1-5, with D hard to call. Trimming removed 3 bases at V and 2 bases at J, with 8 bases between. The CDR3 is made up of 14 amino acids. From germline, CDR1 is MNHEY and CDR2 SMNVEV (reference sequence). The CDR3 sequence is CASSLGSGNQPQHF. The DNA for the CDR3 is TGTGCCAGCAGTTTGGGGTCGGGCAATCAGCCCCAGCATTTT.

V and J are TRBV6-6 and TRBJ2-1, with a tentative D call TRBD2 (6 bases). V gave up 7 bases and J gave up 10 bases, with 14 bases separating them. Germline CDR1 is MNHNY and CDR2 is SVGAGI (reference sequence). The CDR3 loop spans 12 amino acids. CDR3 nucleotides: TGTGCCAGCACCACTGGGGCGGGGGAGCAGTTCTTC. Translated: CASTTGAGEQFF.

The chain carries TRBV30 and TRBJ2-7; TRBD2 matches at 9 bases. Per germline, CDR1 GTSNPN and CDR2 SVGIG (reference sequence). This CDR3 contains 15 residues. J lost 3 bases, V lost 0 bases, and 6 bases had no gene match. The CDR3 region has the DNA TGTGCCTGGAGTGTACTTGGCGGGAGGGGCTACGAGCAGTACTTC. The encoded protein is CAWSVLGGRGYEQYF.

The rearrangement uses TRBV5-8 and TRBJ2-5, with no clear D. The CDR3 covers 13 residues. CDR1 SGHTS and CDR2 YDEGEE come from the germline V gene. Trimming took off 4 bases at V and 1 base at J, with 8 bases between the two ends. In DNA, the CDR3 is TGTGCCAGCAGCATCAGGAGCCAAGAGACCCAGTACTTC. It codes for CASSIRSQETQYF.

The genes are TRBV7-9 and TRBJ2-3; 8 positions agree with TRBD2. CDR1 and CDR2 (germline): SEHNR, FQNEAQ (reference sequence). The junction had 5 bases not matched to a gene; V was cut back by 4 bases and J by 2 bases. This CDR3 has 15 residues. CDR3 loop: CASSWFSGATDTQYF. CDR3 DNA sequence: TGTGCCAGCAGCTGGTTTAGCGGGGCCACAGATACGCAGTATTTT.

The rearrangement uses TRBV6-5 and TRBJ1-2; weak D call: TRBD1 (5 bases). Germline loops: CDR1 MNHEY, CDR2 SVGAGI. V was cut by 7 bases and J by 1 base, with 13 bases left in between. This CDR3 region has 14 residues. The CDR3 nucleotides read TGTGCCAGCACTTTCCTTCAGGGTAACTATGGCTACACCTTC. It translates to CASTFLQGNYGYTF.

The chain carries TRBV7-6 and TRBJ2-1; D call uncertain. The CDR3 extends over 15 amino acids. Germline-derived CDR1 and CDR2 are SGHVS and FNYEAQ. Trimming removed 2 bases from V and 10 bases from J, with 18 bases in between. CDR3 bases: TGTGCCAGCAGCTTAAAGGGCTATAGCACCTGGGAGCAGTTCTTC. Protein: CASSLKGYSTWEQFF.

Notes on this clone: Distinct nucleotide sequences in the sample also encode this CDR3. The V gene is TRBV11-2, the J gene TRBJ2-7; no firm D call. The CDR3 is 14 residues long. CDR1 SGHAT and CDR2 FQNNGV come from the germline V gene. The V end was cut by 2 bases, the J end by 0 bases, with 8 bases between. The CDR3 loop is CASSLLGYSYEQYV. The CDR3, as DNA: TGTGCCAGCAGCTTACTCGGCTACTCCTACGAGCAGTACGTC.

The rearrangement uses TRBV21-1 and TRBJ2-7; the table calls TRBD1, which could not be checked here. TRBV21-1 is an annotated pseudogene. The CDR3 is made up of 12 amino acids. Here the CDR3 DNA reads TGTGCCAGCAACAATTACAGGTACGAGCAGTACGTC. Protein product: CASNNYRYEQYV.

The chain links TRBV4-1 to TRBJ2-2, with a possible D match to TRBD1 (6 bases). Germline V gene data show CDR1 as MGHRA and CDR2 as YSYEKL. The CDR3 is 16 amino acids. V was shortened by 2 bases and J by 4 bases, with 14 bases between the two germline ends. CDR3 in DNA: TGCGCCAGCAGCCAACTCACAGGGTACGGCACCGGGGAGCTGTTTTTT. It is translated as CASSQLTGYGTGELFF.

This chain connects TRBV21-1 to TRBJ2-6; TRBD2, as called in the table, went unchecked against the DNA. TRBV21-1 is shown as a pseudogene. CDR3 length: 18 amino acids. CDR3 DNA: TGTGCCAGCAGCAAAGGTGGGACTCGAAACTCTGGGGCCAACGTCCTGACTTTC. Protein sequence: CASSKGGTRNSGANVLTF.